These 28 T cell receptor beta chains originate from one sample sequenced in a study of blood T cells in healthy people across ages. Through a sample-barcoded 5' primer and a J-beta primer mix, a second PCR was run for roughly 6 to 11 cycles. Each CDR3 protein is one row after TCRdb ran MiXCR on the 5' RACE reads. The table lists 1.8 million or so distinct CDR3 sequences, around 40% of them singletons. The sample consisted of blood. The receptors come from a human donor in good health.

In its sample, this clonotype was seen a few times. The V and J genes are TRBV7-2 and TRBJ2-5; the D gene is possibly TRBD2 (5 bases). The ends were cut back, 5 bases at V and 6 bases at J, with 16 bases in the middle. The germline CDR1 and CDR2 sequences are SGHTA and FQGNSA. The CDR3 covers 14 residues. This chain's CDR3 is CASSPGSSSKTQYF. CDR3 in DNA: TGTGCCAGCAGCCCTGGGAGCAGTTCGAAGACCCAGTACTTC.

DNA of the CDR3: TGTGCCAGCAGTTCGGGACAGGGCTTGTTAGGGGGCTACACCTTC. It encodes CASSSGQGLLGGYTF. The J gene is TRBJ1-2, the V gene TRBV12-3 or TRBV12-4; 9 positions match TRBD1. The V and J ends lost 4 bases and 8 bases, in that order; junction bases with no gene match: 11. The CDR3 covers 15 residues.

The V and J genes are TRBV6-2 or TRBV6-3 and TRBJ1-1; 7 nucleotides match TRBD1. Germline V gives CDR1 MNHEY, CDR2 SVGEGT. The CDR3 is 12 amino acids. Trimming cost V 8 bases and J 8 bases; bases outside gene matches: 8. CDR3 DNA sequence: TGTGCCAGCCGGGACAGACTAAAAGAAGCTTTCTTT. It codes for CASRDRLKEAFF.

The chain is built from TRBV9 and TRBJ1-1; D ambiguous. The CDR3 sequence is 14 residues long. V lost 3 bases, J lost 4 bases, and 13 bases lay in between. Germline V lookup: CDR1 SGDLS, CDR2 YYNGEE. The CDR3 spells CASSAGYLGTEAFF. In DNA, the CDR3 is TGTGCCAGCAGCGCGGGTTATCTCGGCACTGAAGCTTTCTTT. Full variable domain (missing parts from reference TRBV9 and TRBJ1-1): DSGVTQTPKHLITATGQRVTLRCSPRSGDLSVYWYQQSLDQGLQFLIQYYNGEERAKGNILERFSAQQFPDLHSELNLSSLELGDSALYFCASSAGYLGTEAFFGQGTRLTVV.

This clonotype occurred a few times. The junction does not match germline at one end; this may be a read error. The chain uses TRBV4-2 and TRBJ2-1; 12 positions match TRBD2. There are 19 residues in the CDR3. Per the germline V gene, CDR1 is LGHNA and CDR2 is YNFKEQ. Here the CDR3 DNA reads TGTGCCGGCAGCCAAGATCCAGTGACCCTAGCGGGGGGGCCCAATGAGCAGTTCTTC. Encoded protein: CAGSQDPVTLAGGPNEQFF.

This clonotype was picked up many times. The rearrangement joins TRBV6-5 to TRBJ2-6; D uncertain. The germline V and J ends were trimmed by 0 bases and 2 bases, with 8 bases remaining between them. CDR1 is MNHEY and CDR2 is SVGAGI in the germline V gene. The CDR3 is made up of 16 amino acids. CDR3: CASSYSSRAGANVLTF. The CDR3 DNA is TGTGCCAGCAGTTACTCGAGCAGAGCTGGGGCCAACGTCCTGACTTTC.

This sequence joins TRBV3-1 and TRBJ2-6; D perhaps matches TRBD2 (5 bases). The CDR3 runs 18 residues. Germline values: CDR1 LGHDT, CDR2 YNNKEL (reference sequence). V lost 8 bases, J lost 2 bases, and 22 bases lay in between. The CDR3 loop reads CASRLIGLADAGANVLTF. The CDR3 DNA sequence: TGTGCCAGCCGTCTAATCGGGCTAGCCGATGCTGGGGCCAACGTCCTGACTTTC.

This clonotype has only a few counts. The chain is built from TRBV6-2 or TRBV6-3 and TRBJ2-7; D gene unclear. The CDR3 sequence is 13 residues long. Germline V lookup: CDR1 MNHEY, CDR2 SVGEGT. V was shortened by 7 bases and J by 4 bases, with 14 bases between the two germline ends. The CDR3 loop is CASKGAGRYEQYF. The CDR3 region has the DNA TGTGCCAGCAAGGGCGCAGGACGATACGAGCAGTACTTC.

V is TRBV12-3 or TRBV12-4 and J is TRBJ2-3, with 7 bases that match TRBD2. V gave up 5 bases and J gave up 1 base; unmatched junction bases: 12. CDR3 size: 17 residues. CDR3 DNA: TGTGCCAGCAGTCCGGCCCCCGGGACTAAAGGCACAGATACGCAGTATTTT. Protein: CASSPAPGTKGTDTQYF.

This clonotype occurred many times. The chain recombines TRBV29-1 with TRBJ2-1; 14 bases agree with TRBD2. The trim removed 4 bases at V and 4 bases at J, leaving 3 bases unmatched. The germline gives CDR1 SQVTM, CDR2 ANQGSEA. The CDR3 spans 15 residues. Here the CDR3 reads CSVGLAGGPYNEQFF. DNA for the CDR3: TGCAGCGTTGGACTAGCGGGGGGGCCATACAATGAGCAGTTCTTC.

This chain joins TRBV20-1 and TRBJ1-2, with 10 bases fitting TRBD1. The CDR3 contains 16 residues. V lost 0 bases and J lost 4; bases outside the gene matches: 8. The germline V gene encodes CDR1 DFQATT and CDR2 SNEGSKA (reference sequence). The CDR3 bases are TGCAGTGCTAGAGATTCGGGACAGGGGCCGTCCTATGGCTACACCTTC. Encoded protein: CSARDSGQGPSYGYTF.

The chain is built from TRBV4-1 and TRBJ2-7; D is possibly TRBD1 or TRBD2 (5 bases each). Trimming pared 0 bases from V and 0 bases from J, leaving 12 bases between. The CDR3 sequence is 16 residues long. Germline V gene data show CDR1 as MGHRA and CDR2 as YSYEKL. CDR3 sequence: CASSQEGRDDSYEQYF. The CDR3 DNA reads as TGCGCCAGCAGCCAAGAGGGCCGGGACGACTCCTACGAGCAGTACTTC.

V is TRBV2 and J is TRBJ2-2; D is unclear. The germline gives CDR1 SNHLY, CDR2 FYNNEI. Trimming cost V 5 bases and J 4 bases, with 11 bases left between them. The CDR3 length is 14 residues. The CDR3 region has the DNA TGTGCCAGCAGTTCTGAGCGCGGCACCGGGGAGCTGTTTTTT. It specifies CASSSERGTGELFF.

The rearrangement links TRBV20-1 to TRBJ1-3, with a weak D call TRBD1 (6 bases). Trimming pared 5 bases from V and 4 bases from J, leaving 12 bases between. The CDR3 runs 13 residues. CDR1 and CDR2 (germline): DFQATT, SNEGSKA (reference sequence). The CDR3 DNA is TGCAGTGCTCCTACCGGACAGGGAAACACCATATATTTT. Translated, it gives CSAPTGQGNTIYF.

The V and J genes are TRBV7-9 and TRBJ1-2; 7 nucleotides align to TRBD1. This CDR3 has 15 residues. Losses at the gene ends were 5 bases for V and 2 bases for J; bases not matched to a gene: 8. Germline values: CDR1 SEHNR, CDR2 FQNEAQ (reference sequence). The CDR3 DNA follows: TGTGCCAGCAGCACTCGGGACAGCCTAAACTATGGCTACACCTTC. It is translated as CASSTRDSLNYGYTF.

This clonotype has ten or more counts. The CDR3 region is CASRRDSGSSSYNSPLHF. CDR3 DNA sequence: TGTGCCAGCAGAAGGGATTCGGGGTCTAGCTCCTATAATTCACCCCTCCACTTT. This rearrangement joins TRBV7-2 to TRBJ1-6; D remains ambiguous. The CDR3 consists of 18 residues. The germline gives CDR1 SGHTA, CDR2 FQGNSA. Between the trimmed V and J ends, which lost 6 bases and 0 bases, there was a span of 18 bases.

J is TRBJ1-5 and V is TRBV7-2, with 8 bases fitting TRBD1. Germline-derived CDR1 and CDR2 are SGHTA and FQGNSA. V gave up 2 bases and J gave up 7 bases; unmatched junction bases: 7. The CDR3 is 15 residues long. This chain's CDR3 is CASSLYWSGGQPQHF. As DNA, the CDR3 is TGTGCCAGCAGCTTATACTGGTCAGGGGGCCAGCCCCAGCATTTT. Full variable domain (remainder filled in from reference TRBV7-2 and TRBJ1-5): GAGVSQSPSNKVTEKGKDVELRCDPISGHTALYWYRQSLGQGLEFLIYFQGNSAPDKSGLPSDRFSAERTGGSVSTLTIQRTQQEDSAVYLCASSLYWSGGQPQHFGDGTRLSIL.

This clonotype came up a few times. CDR3 amino acids: CASSSVGPGTGLYTF. CDR3 coding DNA: TGCGCCAGCAGCTCCGTTGGCCCCGGGACAGGGCTCTACACCTTC. The genes are TRBV5-1 and TRBJ1-2; 9 nucleotides align to TRBD1. V dropped 3 bases and J dropped 10; count of bases not matched to a gene: 13. This CDR3 has 15 residues. The germline CDR1 and CDR2 sequences are SGHRS and YFSETQ.

The CDR3 DNA is TGTGCCAGCAGAACATCGCAACAGCCCCAGCATTTT. It encodes CASRTSQQPQHF. The chain uses TRBV12-3 or TRBV12-4 and TRBJ1-5; the D is unclear. Trimming removed 6 bases at V and 7 bases at J, with 10 bases between. This CDR3 contains 12 residues.

This clonotype was detected a few times. The V and J genes are TRBV12-3 or TRBV12-4 and TRBJ2-1; the D gene is possibly TRBD1 (5 bases). The CDR3 spans 14 residues. Deletions cut 3 bases from V and 6 bases from J, with 12 bases between. CDR3 DNA sequence: TGTGCCAGCAGTTTCATCAGGGCAGGCAATGAGCAGTTCTTC. As protein: CASSFIRAGNEQFF.

This clonotype was observed a single time. The conserved final phenylalanine or tryptophan is absent from the CDR3, which likely points to a read error. The rearrangement joins TRBV10-3 to TRBJ2-7, with TRBD1 matching 8 bases. CDR3 length: 15 residues. J gave up 2 bases and V 0 bases, and 3 bases lay outside the gene matches. The germline CDR1 and CDR2 sequences are ENHRY and SYGVKD. CDR3 sequence (DNA): TGTGCCATCAGTGAGTCCCGGACAGGGACCTACGAGCAGTACTCC. Its protein is CAISESRTGTYEQYS.

This chain links TRBV12-3 or TRBV12-4 with TRBJ1-1; 8 positions agree with TRBD1. The CDR3 totals 14 residues. V lost 2 bases and J lost 5; bases outside the gene matches: 4. CDR3 loop: CASSLRQGATEAFF. CDR3 DNA: TGTGCCAGCAGTTTAAGGCAGGGGGCAACTGAAGCTTTCTTT.

This rearrangement joins TRBV5-1 to TRBJ1-5; no clear D gene. Trimming pared 4 bases from V and 7 bases from J, leaving 18 bases between. The CDR3 extends over 15 amino acids. The germline gives CDR1 SGHRS, CDR2 YFSETQ. CDR3 DNA: TGCGCCAGCAGCCCGGACGGATCTAGGCACCAGCCCCAGCATTTT. Translating gives CASSPDGSRHQPQHF.

The J gene is TRBJ2-5, the V gene TRBV12-5, with D possibly TRBD2 on 5 matching bases. The CDR3 is made up of 18 amino acids. Germline CDR1 LGHNT, CDR2 FRNRAP. Deletions cut 3 bases from V and 0 bases from J, with 20 bases between. CDR3 nucleotide sequence: TGTGCTAGTGGTTTCAACCTCCGGGATGGTATTTACCAAGAGACCCAGTACTTC. Translation gives CASGFNLRDGIYQETQYF.

This chain joins TRBV29-1 and TRBJ1-1; D is unclear. The CDR3 extends over 11 amino acids. Germline V CDR1 and CDR2: SQVTM, ANQGSEA. V was shortened by 4 bases and J by 6 bases, with 9 bases between the two germline ends. In DNA, the CDR3 is TGCAGCGTTGTGGTTAACCCTGAAGCTTTCTTT. It codes for CSVVVNPEAFF.

Only a few counts were recorded for this clonotype. The chain employs TRBV4-3 and TRBJ2-3, with D possibly being TRBD1 (6 bases). V lost 0 bases and J 5 bases, leaving 12 bases between the germline ends. CDR3 length equals 15 residues. CDR1 is LGHNA, CDR2 YSLEER, per germline. The CDR3 sequence is CASSQEGASVDTQYF. The CDR3 nucleotides are TGCGCCAGCAGCCAAGAGGGGGCCTCGGTAGATACGCAGTATTTT.

The rearrangement uses TRBV6-6 and TRBJ1-1; no clear D gene. The CDR3 has 10 amino acids. Trimming cost V 2 bases and J 8 bases, with 3 bases left between them. Per germline, CDR1 MNHNY and CDR2 SVGAGI (reference sequence). In nucleotides, the CDR3 is TGTGCCAGCAGTTACCAGGAAGCTTTCTTT. This codes for CASSYQEAFF.

This rearrangement joins TRBV9 to TRBJ2-6, with TRBD2 matching over 12 bases. Per germline, CDR1 SGDLS and CDR2 YYNGEE. V trimming: 3 bases; J trimming: 4 bases; junction bases outside the gene matches: 8. The CDR3 is made up of 18 amino acids. The CDR3 nucleotides read TGTGCCAGCAGCGAGCTAGCGGGGGGGCTAATGGGGGCCAACGTCCTGACTTTC. Its translation: CASSELAGGLMGANVLTF.